Presented here are 31 T cell receptor beta chains from one specimen sequenced in a study of T cells in Graves' hyperthyroidism and ophthalmopathy. TCR beta CDR3 sequences were amplified from RNA transcripts. The HTBI primer set was used in a first-round RT-PCR of the TCR CDR3. TCRdb reanalysed the multiplex PCR reads using MiXCR and keeps one entry per CDR3 protein. This sample has about 640,000 distinct CDR3 sequences, with under 25% found just once. Sequenced sample: blood. The origin of the receptors is a man aged 30 to 45 with Graves' ophthalmopathy.

In this sample, this clonotype turned up many times. This chain connects TRBV6-5 to TRBJ2-5; D perhaps matches TRBD1 (5 bases). CDR3 size: 11 residues. The V gene lost 3 bases and the J gene lost 7 bases, with 6 bases spanning the gap. CDR1 is MNHEY and CDR2 is SVGAGI in the germline V gene. The DNA of the CDR3 is TGTGCCAGCAGTTATAGGGGGACCCAGTACTTC. It codes for CASSYRGTQYF.

This chain uses TRBV27 with TRBJ1-2; D is perhaps TRBD1 (5 bases). The CDR3 has 13 amino acids. Trimming shortened V by 6 bases and J by 6 bases, and 14 bases separated the two germline ends. Germline assignment: CDR1 MNHEY and CDR2 SMNVEV (reference sequence). The CDR3 loop reads CASSRDPRDGYTF. The CDR3 region has the DNA TGTGCCAGCAGCCGGGACCCTCGGGATGGCTACACCTTC.

This clonotype showed up just a few times. The genes are TRBV12-3 or TRBV12-4 and TRBJ2-2; tentatively, D is TRBD1 (5 bases). Trimming took off 5 bases at V and 7 bases at J, with 11 bases between the two ends. The CDR3 consists of 13 residues. CDR3 region: CASSDQGDGELFF. CDR3 sequence (DNA): TGTGCCAGCAGTGATCAGGGTGACGGGGAGCTGTTTTTT.

This clonotype was counted a few times. The J gene is TRBJ2-5, the V gene TRBV12-3 or TRBV12-4; TRBD2 is a possible D gene (5 bases). The CDR3 has 16 residues. Between the trimmed V and J ends, which lost 6 bases and 4 bases, there was a span of 21 bases. CDR3 region: CASSLGVTLARETQYF. The CDR3 DNA reads TGTGCCAGCAGCTTGGGAGTGACGCTAGCCCGAGAGACCCAGTACTTC.

The V and J genes are TRBV20-1 and TRBJ2-7, with 11 bases fitting TRBD2. This CDR3 comprises 16 residues. V lost 6 bases and J lost 5; bases outside the gene matches: 15. Germline-derived CDR1 and CDR2 are DFQATT and SNEGSKA (reference sequence). The CDR3 protein is CSAGVRTSGSRDEQYF. CDR3 sequence (DNA): TGCAGTGCCGGAGTAAGAACTAGCGGGAGTAGGGACGAGCAGTACTTC.

In its sample, this clonotype was seen a few times. This chain connects TRBV10-3 to TRBJ2-7; either TRBD1 or TRBD2 may fit D (5 bases each). This CDR3 spans 13 amino acids. CDR1 and CDR2 (germline): ENHRY, SYGVKD. The V end was cut by 7 bases, the J end by 1 base, with 11 bases between. CDR3 amino acids: CAITEGFSYEQYF. The CDR3 DNA follows: TGTGCCATCACCGAGGGGTTTTCCTACGAGCAGTACTTC.

This clonotype has a count of ten or more. The chain combines TRBV7-2 with TRBJ2-1; D gene unclear. Per the germline V gene, CDR1 is SGHTA and CDR2 is FQGNSA. The CDR3 is 11 residues long. V dropped 6 bases and J dropped 8 bases, with 8 bases sitting between them. The CDR3 loop is CASRRFDEQFF. The DNA of the CDR3 is TGTGCCAGCAGGCGTTTCGATGAGCAGTTCTTC. Based on the CDR3 plus reference TRBV7-2 and TRBJ2-1, the full variable domain is GAGVSQSPSNKVTEKGKDVELRCDPISGHTALYWYRQSLGQGLEFLIYFQGNSAPDKSGLPSDRFSAERTGGSVSTLTIQRTQQEDSAVYLCASRRFDEQFFGPGTRLTVL.

This clonotype was detected a few times. The chain uses TRBV6-1 and TRBJ2-7; possible D gene TRBD2, 5 bases. Germline V gene lookup returns CDR1 MNHNS and CDR2 SASEGT. The CDR3 runs 16 residues. Trimming cost V 8 bases and J 2 bases, with 22 bases left between them. The CDR3 DNA follows: TGTGCCAGCGAAACCCGGGGTTTGGTTATTCCCTACGAGCAGTACTTC. It yields the protein CASETRGLVIPYEQYF.

This clonotype has just a few counts. The chain employs TRBV4-2 and TRBJ1-1; 7 bases are shared with TRBD1. The CDR3 consists of 13 residues. The V segment lost 3 bases and the J segment 10 bases; nucleotides outside the gene matches: 8. The V gene's germline CDR1 is LGHNA and CDR2 YNFKEQ. CDR3 coding DNA: TGTGCCAGCAGCCAGGGGAGGGACAGTAGAGCTTTCTTT. Amino acids: CASSQGRDSRAFF.

This rearrangement joins TRBV9 to TRBJ2-3, with TRBD2 as a possible D gene (6 bases). Germline V gene sequence: CDR1 SGDLS, CDR2 YYNGEE. The CDR3 sequence is 15 residues long. V was cut by 3 bases and J by 1 base, with 12 bases left in between. CDR3 protein: CASSAATSGTDTQYF. The CDR3 DNA sequence: TGTGCCAGCAGCGCCGCGACTAGTGGCACAGATACGCAGTATTTT.

The chain recombines TRBV7-2 with TRBJ1-2; no reliable D call. CDR3 size: 13 residues. Germline assignment: CDR1 SGHTA and CDR2 FQGNSA. Between the trimmed V and J ends, which lost 5 bases and 3 bases, there was a span of 10 bases. CDR3 sequence (DNA): TGTGCCAGCAGCCGTGGTTTGGACTATGGCTACACCTTC. Its protein is CASSRGLDYGYTF.

The rearrangement uses TRBV15 and TRBJ1-1, with no clear D. Germline assignment: CDR1 LNHNV and CDR2 YYDKDF (reference sequence). V was trimmed by 5 bases and J by 1 base, leaving 14 bases between them. This CDR3 comprises 15 residues. The DNA for the CDR3 is TGTGCCACCAGCGCCAAAGGAGCGGAGAACACTGAAGCTTTCTTT. The encoded protein is CATSAKGAENTEAFF. The variable domain in full, with the rest retrieved from reference TRBV15 and TRBJ1-1, is DAMVIQNPRYQVTQFGKPVTLSCSQTLNHNVMYWYQQKSSQAPKLLFHYYDKDFNNEADTPDNFQSRRPNTSFCFLDIRSPGLGDTAMYLCATSAKGAENTEAFFGQGTRLTVV.

The rearrangement joins TRBV19 to TRBJ2-5; D is unclear. This CDR3 contains 14 residues. Germline CDR1 LNHDA, CDR2 SQIVND (reference sequence). Trimming pared 3 bases from V and 7 bases from J, leaving 15 bases between. The CDR3 protein is CASSMAAADGTQYF. The CDR3 bases are TGTGCCAGTAGTATGGCAGCTGCAGACGGGACCCAGTACTTC.

This clonotype was counted ten times or more. J is TRBJ1-1 and V is TRBV7-2, with D perhaps matching TRBD1 (6 bases). Trimming stripped 6 bases from V and 0 bases from J, with 11 bases between. The CDR3 contains 14 residues. Germline V gene sequence: CDR1 SGHTA, CDR2 FQGNSA. The CDR3, as DNA: TGTGCCAGCAGTTTGAGGGGGGTGAACACTGAAGCTTTCTTT. This gives the protein CASSLRGVNTEAFF.

The chain links TRBV2 to TRBJ2-7; 9 nucleotides align to TRBD1. The CDR3 length is 15 residues. V trimming: 5 bases; J trimming: 0 bases; junction bases outside the gene matches: 5. Germline V gives CDR1 SNHLY, CDR2 FYNNEI. The DNA for the CDR3 is TGTGCCAGCAGTATTCGGACAGGGGACTCCTACGAGCAGTACTTC. Translated: CASSIRTGDSYEQYF. The full variable domain, completed using reference TRBV2 and TRBJ2-7, is EPEVTQTPSHQVTQMGQEVILRCVPISNHLYFYWYRQILGQKVEFLVSFYNNEISEKSEIFDDQFSVERPDGSNFTLKIRSTKLEDSAMYFCASSIRTGDSYEQYFGPGTRLTVT.

CDR3 region: CASSRPGQGLGYEQYF. Here the CDR3 DNA reads TGTGCCAGCAGCCGTCCGGGACAGGGATTAGGGTACGAGCAGTACTTC. V usage is TRBV7-2 and J usage is TRBJ2-7; 9 bases fit TRBD1. Germline V gene sequence: CDR1 SGHTA, CDR2 FQGNSA. J was trimmed by 4 bases and V by 5 bases; bases with no gene match: 12. The CDR3 loop spans 16 amino acids.

This clonotype was seen many times. The rearrangement joins TRBV12-3 or TRBV12-4 to TRBJ1-1; no clear D gene. The ends were cut back, 6 bases at V and 1 base at J, with 12 bases in the middle. The CDR3 is made up of 14 amino acids. The CDR3 coding sequence is TGTGCCAGCAGCTTCTCGGGCGGGAACACTGAAGCTTTCTTT. This codes for CASSFSGGNTEAFF.

The V gene is TRBV6-2 or TRBV6-3, the J gene TRBJ1-3; 7 positions agree with TRBD1. The J segment lost 4 bases and the V segment lost 11 bases, leaving 11 bases of the junction unmatched. The CDR3 runs to 14 residues. Germline lookup yields CDR1 MNHEY and CDR2 SVGEGT. The CDR3 region is CAGEGQPSGNTIYF. DNA for the CDR3: TGTGCCGGAGAGGGACAGCCATCGGGAAACACCATATATTTT.

This clonotype was recorded many times. The V and J genes are TRBV2 and TRBJ1-2, with TRBD1 matching 8 bases. The CDR3 totals 11 residues. Germline CDR1 reads SNHLY; CDR2 reads FYNNEI. J was trimmed by 4 bases and V by 9 bases; bases with no gene match: 1. Here the CDR3 reads CARGTGYGYTF. The CDR3, as DNA: TGTGCCAGAGGGACAGGCTATGGCTACACCTTC.

The rearrangement links TRBV10-3 to TRBJ1-2, with TRBD1 matching 11 bases. CDR3 length equals 15 residues. After removal of 6 bases from V and 4 bases from J, the junction contained 7 bases not matched to a gene. The V gene's germline CDR1 is ENHRY and CDR2 SYGVKD. The CDR3 DNA reads as TGTGCCATCAGCCCTCGGGACAGGGGGGGCTATGGCTACACCTTC. This translates into CAISPRDRGGYGYTF.

This clonotype was seen at least ten times. This chain uses TRBV7-2 with TRBJ2-3, with a weak D call TRBD1 (5 bases). The CDR3 is made up of 14 amino acids. Between the trimmed V and J ends, which lost 5 bases and 2 bases, there was a span of 11 bases. Germline CDR1 reads SGHTA; CDR2 reads FQGNSA. The CDR3 here is CASSRDSNTDTQYF. The CDR3 DNA reads as TGTGCCAGCAGCCGTGACAGTAACACAGATACGCAGTATTTT.

This clonotype was found a few times. This chain uses TRBV18 with TRBJ2-7; no clear D. V was pared by 1 base and J by 0 bases, with 10 bases between. The CDR3 sequence is 15 residues long. Germline V gene lookup returns CDR1 KGHSH and CDR2 LQKENI. The CDR3 here is CASSPQGSVSYEQYF. The CDR3 DNA is TGTGCCAGCTCACCACAGGGTTCCGTCTCCTACGAGCAGTACTTC.

This clonotype occurred many times. The chain has TRBV28 and TRBJ2-7; D is undetermined. Germline V CDR1 and CDR2: MDHEN, SYDVKM. This CDR3 spans 13 amino acids. Trimming took off 6 bases at V and 3 bases at J, with 12 bases between the two ends. CDR3 in amino acids: CASSPTGLYEQYF. Written as DNA, the CDR3 is TGTGCCAGCAGCCCGACGGGCCTCTACGAGCAGTACTTC.

V usage is TRBV5-8 and J usage is TRBJ2-3, with D tentatively TRBD1 or TRBD2 (6 bases each). The CDR3 contains 19 residues. CDR1 and CDR2 from the germline V gene are SGHTS and YDEGEE. The V and J ends lost 1 base and 4 bases respectively, with 25 bases between them. CDR3 sequence reads: CASSLYHRGPSALADTQYF. The CDR3 DNA follows: TGTGCCAGCAGCTTGTACCACCGGGGGCCCTCGGCACTGGCAGATACGCAGTATTTT.

This clonotype was counted at least ten times. The V and J genes are TRBV13 and TRBJ2-7, with D maybe TRBD2 (5 bases). Trimming shortened V by 4 bases and J by 2 bases, and 9 bases separated the two germline ends. The CDR3 sequence is 13 residues long. The germline CDR1 and CDR2 sequences are PRHDT and FYEKMQ (reference sequence). This CDR3 is CASSSGLTYEQYF. The CDR3 bases are TGTGCCAGCAGCTCCGGACTTACCTACGAGCAGTACTTC.

The rearrangement joins TRBV20-1 to TRBJ2-3; the D is unclear. The CDR3 covers 14 residues. V was trimmed by 5 bases and J by 0 bases, leaving 12 bases between them. The germline V gene encodes CDR1 DFQATT and CDR2 SNEGSKA (reference sequence). CDR3 nucleotides: TGCAGTGCTGGAACCTGGTTGAGCACAGATACGCAGTATTTT. Encoded protein: CSAGTWLSTDTQYF.

This clonotype has a handful of counts. The CDR3 sequence is CASSFRTVNTGELFF. The CDR3 nucleotides are TGTGCCAGCAGCTTCCGGACAGTGAACACCGGGGAGCTGTTTTTT. The V call is TRBV7-2, the J call TRBJ2-2, with a weak D call TRBD1 (6 bases). The CDR3 extends over 15 amino acids. Germline CDR1 and CDR2: SGHTA and FQGNSA. V dropped 3 bases and J dropped 1 base, with 9 bases sitting between them.

The sample holds many counts of this clonotype. The chain has TRBV7-8 and TRBJ2-7, with TRBD2 matching over 10 bases. The CDR3 spans 16 residues. The germline gives CDR1 SGHVS, CDR2 FQNEAQ. The ends lost 4 bases at V and 3 bases at J; junction bases unmatched: 9. In DNA form, the CDR3 reads TGTGCCAGCAGCTCGGGCGAGGGACTAGCGTTCTACGAGCAGTACTTC. Its translation: CASSSGEGLAFYEQYF. Full variable domain (missing parts from reference TRBV7-8 and TRBJ2-7): GAGVSQSPRYKVAKRGQDVALRCDPISGHVSLFWYQQALGQGPEFLTYFQNEAQLDKSGLPSDRFFAERPEGSVSTLKIQRTQQEDSAVYLCASSSGEGLAFYEQYFGPGTRLTVT.

The chain is built from TRBV12-3 or TRBV12-4 and TRBJ2-3, with D unresolved. V was cut by 5 bases and J by 6 bases, with 12 bases left in between. The CDR3 sequence is 13 residues long. The CDR3 nucleotides are TGTGCCAGCAGTCTGGCTTACCGGGATACGCAGTATTTT. Encoded protein: CASSLAYRDTQYF.

This clonotype occurred a few times. This rearrangement joins TRBV2 to TRBJ1-2; D may be TRBD1 (6 bases). Deletions cut 4 bases from V and 4 bases from J, with 13 bases between. This CDR3 is built from 14 residues. Germline loops: CDR1 SNHLY, CDR2 FYNNEI. DNA for the CDR3: TGTGCCAGCAGTGTAGGGACAAGGTTCTATGGCTACACCTTC. Its protein is CASSVGTRFYGYTF.

This clonotype was counted at least ten times. A read error may account for a junction end that differs from germline. This sequence joins TRBV5-1 and TRBJ2-3; 9 bases agree with TRBD2. The CDR3 has 15 amino acids. Germline lookup yields CDR1 SGHRS and CDR2 YFSETQ. Written as DNA, the CDR3 is TGTGCCAGCAGCTTGACTAGCGGTAGCACAGATACGCAGTATTTT. Translating gives CASSLTSGSTDTQYF.